Listed here are 25 T cell receptor beta chains from one sample, sequenced in a study of OX40 agonist ivuxolimab in advanced cancers. Sequencing used immunoSEQ multiplex PCR; TCRdb keeps in-frame clones, though not all of them. Among about 83,000 clones listed, approximately 84% were seen once. Material: CD4+ or CD8+ T cells sorted from blood, obtained in a trial of the OX40 agonist ivuxolimab. Every receptor here comes from an adult with an advanced solid tumor such as melanoma, head and neck, liver or kidney cancer.

The chain couples TRBV7-2 to TRBJ1-2; no clear D. V dropped 4 bases and J dropped 1 base, with 7 bases sitting between them. This CDR3 region has 13 residues. The germline CDR1 and CDR2 sequences are SGHTA and FQGNSA. CDR3 amino acids: CASSSQVNYGYTF. The DNA of the CDR3 is TGTGCCAGCAGCTCCCAGGTTAACTATGGCTACACCTTC.

This chain connects TRBV4-1 to TRBJ1-2, with D perhaps matching TRBD1 (5 bases). Germline CDR1 and CDR2: MGHRA and YSYEKL. The length of the CDR3 is 15 residues. Trimming cost V 1 base and J 5 bases, with 14 bases left between them. CDR3 region: CASSQGSGGEYGYTF. CDR3 DNA sequence: TGCGCCAGCAGCCAAGGTTCCGGGGGGGAGTATGGCTACACCTTC.

The gene calls are TRBV5-6 and TRBJ1-3; D is possibly TRBD1 (6 bases). The CDR3 is 12 residues long. From germline, CDR1 is SGHDT and CDR2 YYEEEE. With 2 bases removed from V and 8 bases from J, the gap between germline ends came to 8 bases. Written as DNA, the CDR3 is TGTGCCAGCAGCTTAGGGGGTTACACCATATATTTT. Amino acids: CASSLGGYTIYF.

This clone appeared a few times. Other nucleotide sequences in the sample specify the same CDR3. The rearrangement links TRBV18 to TRBJ1-5, with D possibly being TRBD1 (5 bases). The CDR3 spans 13 residues. The V and J ends lost 3 bases and 5 bases respectively, with 8 bases between them. In germline, CDR1 is KGHSH, CDR2 LQKENI. CDR3 region: CASSPQGDQPQHF. The DNA of the CDR3 is TGTGCCAGCTCACCTCAGGGCGATCAGCCCCAGCATTTT.

This sequence joins TRBV19 and TRBJ1-1; D is possibly TRBD1 (5 bases). Germline CDR1 is LNHDA and CDR2 is SQIVND (reference sequence). CDR3 length: 13 amino acids. V was shortened by 2 bases and J by 4 bases, with 8 bases between the two germline ends. The chain's CDR3 is CASSIRGGTEAFF. For the CDR3, the DNA is TGTGCCAGTAGTATACGGGGGGGCACTGAAGCTTTCTTT.

The genes are TRBV10-3 and TRBJ2-2, with TRBD2 matching over 7 bases. The CDR3 is made up of 14 amino acids. CDR1 is ENHRY and CDR2 is SYGVKD in the germline V gene. V shed 7 bases and J 6 bases; nucleotides not matched to a gene: 8. As DNA, the CDR3 is TGTGCCATCACCCCTTCGACTAGCTCCGGGGAGCTGTTTTTT. Translated: CAITPSTSSGELFF.

This rearrangement joins TRBV7-9 to TRBJ2-7, with D perhaps matching TRBD1 or TRBD2 (5 bases each). Between the trimmed V and J ends, which lost 5 bases and 3 bases, there was a span of 20 bases. Germline V gene lookup returns CDR1 SEHNR and CDR2 FQNEAQ (reference sequence). CDR3 size: 16 residues. In DNA, the CDR3 is TGTGCCAGCAGCGTACTCGGGACGGTAGGTGTCTACGAGCAGTACTTC. Translated, it gives CASSVLGTVGVYEQYF.

The CDR3 loop is CATSRSSGGLYEQYF. CDR3 coding DNA: TGTGCCACCAGCAGGTCTAGCGGGGGACTCTACGAGCAGTACTTC. The J gene is TRBJ2-7, the V gene TRBV15; TRBD2 aligns across 10 bases. The junction had 5 bases not matched to a gene; V was cut back by 3 bases and J by 3 bases. The CDR3 length is 15 residues. Germline CDR1 is LNHNV and CDR2 is YYDKDF (reference sequence).

This sequence joins TRBV2 and TRBJ1-6; a possible D gene is TRBD1 (5 bases). The CDR3 loop spans 13 amino acids. V was cut by 5 bases and J by 9 bases, with 11 bases left in between. Germline values: CDR1 SNHLY, CDR2 FYNNEI. CDR3 region: CASSIAGRSPLHF. Here the CDR3 DNA reads TGTGCCAGCAGTATAGCAGGGCGTTCACCCCTCCACTTT.

This clone has only one observation. This rearrangement joins TRBV27 to TRBJ1-4; tentative D call: TRBD1 (5 bases). Germline CDR1 and CDR2: MNHEY and SMNVEV (reference sequence). The CDR3 contains 13 residues. Trimming shortened V by 9 bases and J by 8 bases, and 16 bases separated the two germline ends. This CDR3 is CASSTLRGEKLFF. CDR3 bases: TGTGCCAGTAGTACCTTACGGGGCGAAAAACTGTTTTTT.

The V call is TRBV2, the J call TRBJ2-1; 9 nucleotides agree with TRBD2. After removal of 2 bases from V and 7 bases from J, the junction contained 6 bases not matched to a gene. Germline lookup yields CDR1 SNHLY and CDR2 FYNNEI. CDR3 length: 15 residues. The CDR3 nucleotides are TGTGCCAGCAGTGAAAGGGTTAGCGGGGGTAATGAGCAGTTCTTC. Its protein product is CASSERVSGGNEQFF.

This chain links TRBV7-6 with TRBJ1-1, with no clear D. Deletions cut 0 bases from V and 5 bases from J, with 4 bases between. Germline CDR1 SGHVS, CDR2 FNYEAQ. There are 12 residues in the CDR3. The CDR3 bases are TGTGCCAGCAGCTTAGCAGGGACTGAAGCTTTCTTT. This translates into CASSLAGTEAFF.

This chain joins TRBV7-8 and TRBJ2-2; TRBD1 matches at 7 bases. This CDR3 spans 14 amino acids. V dropped 2 bases and J dropped 5; count of bases not matched to a gene: 2. Germline V gene lookup returns CDR1 SGHVS and CDR2 FQNEAQ. The CDR3 DNA reads as TGTGCCAGCAGCTTACAGGGGGTAACCGGGGAGCTGTTTTTT. Encoded protein: CASSLQGVTGELFF.

This chain uses TRBV29-1 with TRBJ1-2, with 7 bases aligning to TRBD1. This CDR3 comprises 14 residues. The germline CDR1 and CDR2 sequences are SQVTM and ANQGSEA. Germline trimming cut 4 bases from V and 0 bases from J; bases unmatched to any gene: 5. The DNA for the CDR3 is TGCAGCGTTGTCAGGGGGTTCTCTAACTATGGCTACACCTTC. Translation gives CSVVRGFSNYGYTF.

The genes are TRBV5-1 and TRBJ2-7, with TRBD2 matching 8 bases. Germline V CDR1 and CDR2: SGHRS, YFSETQ. Trimming at V came to 5 bases and at J to 4 bases, leaving 5 bases not matched to a gene. The CDR3 is 13 amino acids. The CDR3 nucleotides are TGCGCCAGCAGGACTAGCGCACCATACGAGCAGTACTTC. Its protein product is CASRTSAPYEQYF.

This chain links TRBV5-1 with TRBJ1-6; 9 bases are a match to TRBD1. The CDR3 consists of 15 residues. Germline assignment: CDR1 SGHRS and CDR2 YFSETQ. V lost 6 bases, J lost 6 bases, and 7 bases stayed unmatched. The CDR3 DNA sequence: TGCGCCAGCAACATAGGGACAGGGCTTAATTCACCCCTCCACTTT. This gives the protein CASNIGTGLNSPLHF.

The rearrangement joins TRBV19 to TRBJ1-2; no firm D call. The CDR3 sequence is 13 residues long. Deletions cut 7 bases from V and 8 bases from J, with 17 bases between. Germline CDR1 LNHDA, CDR2 SQIVND (reference sequence). The CDR3 loop reads CASTQAAARGYTF. CDR3 sequence (DNA): TGTGCCAGTACTCAGGCCGCTGCCAGAGGCTACACCTTC.

This clone was counted only a few times. The chain uses TRBV5-1 and TRBJ2-1, with 13 bases lining up with TRBD2. This CDR3 spans 18 amino acids. Germline trimming cut 4 bases from V and 11 bases from J; bases unmatched to any gene: 18. The germline CDR1 and CDR2 sequences are SGHRS and YFSETQ. Here the CDR3 reads CASSPTPRLAGGGEQQFF. CDR3 DNA: TGCGCCAGCAGCCCGACCCCTAGACTAGCGGGGGGAGGGGAGCAGCAGTTCTTC.

The CDR3 nucleotides read TGCGCCAGCAGCGAGACAGCAACTAATGAAAAACTGTTTTTT. This sequence encodes CASSETATNEKLFF. The chain recombines TRBV5-1 with TRBJ1-4; a weak D match, TRBD1 (5 bases). The CDR3 is 14 amino acids. V lost 4 bases to trimming and J lost 0 bases, with 7 bases between them. The germline V gene has CDR1 SGHRS and CDR2 YFSETQ.

V is TRBV30 and J is TRBJ1-4; D is unclear. Trimming took off 6 bases at V and 2 bases at J, with 13 bases between the two ends. Germline V lookup: CDR1 GTSNPN, CDR2 SVGIG (reference sequence). The length of the CDR3 is 14 residues. This CDR3 reads CACQPHPTNEKLFF. The CDR3 DNA is TGTGCCTGCCAGCCTCACCCTACTAATGAAAAACTGTTTTTT. Drawing the rest from reference TRBV30 and TRBJ1-4, the complete variable domain is SQTIHQWPATLVQPVGSPLSLECTVEGTSNPNLYWYRQAAGRGLQLLFYSVGIGQISSEVPQNLSASRPQDRQFILSSKKLLLSDSGFYLCACQPHPTNEKLFFGSGTQLSVL.

The chain combines TRBV20-1 with TRBJ1-1, with a possible D match to TRBD1 (5 bases). The CDR3 contains 11 residues. V was cut by 2 bases and J by 6 bases, with 7 bases left in between. The germline V gene encodes CDR1 DFQATT and CDR2 SNEGSKA (reference sequence). The CDR3 nucleotides read TGCAGTGCTAGAAGGGGCCCTGAAGCTTTCTTT. This codes for CSARRGPEAFF.

The chain links TRBV7-8 to TRBJ1-5; unclear D gene. V was trimmed by 2 bases and J by 6 bases, leaving 5 bases between them. Germline CDR1 reads SGHVS; CDR2 reads FQNEAQ. This CDR3 is built from 12 residues. CDR3 nucleotide sequence: TGTGCCAGCAGCTTAAACGGTCAGCCCCAGCATTTT. Translation: CASSLNGQPQHF.

The chain couples TRBV29-1 to TRBJ2-1; D not certain. V was cut by 4 bases and J by 8 bases, with 9 bases left in between. The CDR3 totals 11 residues. Germline V CDR1 and CDR2: SQVTM, ANQGSEA. CDR3 bases: TGCAGCGTTGTTAGGTACGATGAGCAGTTCTTC. Encoded protein: CSVVRYDEQFF.

Points on this clone: Other DNA variants within this sample encode the same CDR3. V is TRBV19 and J is TRBJ1-2; D uncertain. Germline CDR1 is LNHDA and CDR2 is SQIVND (reference sequence). Trimming removed 7 bases from V and 2 bases from J, with 11 bases in between. The CDR3 consists of 13 residues. CDR3 in amino acids: CASTPRGNYGYTF. CDR3 coding DNA: TGTGCCAGTACCCCCAGAGGAAACTATGGCTACACCTTC.

V usage is TRBV30 and J usage is TRBJ1-5; D is unclear. The germline V gene has CDR1 GTSNPN and CDR2 SVGIG (reference sequence). The CDR3 consists of 12 residues. With 2 bases removed from V and 4 bases from J, the gap between germline ends came to 6 bases. The chain's CDR3 is CAWSFGNQPQHF. CDR3 coding DNA: TGTGCCTGGAGTTTTGGGAATCAGCCCCAGCATTTT.